This TCR beta chain was captured by sequencing in a study of OX40 agonist ivuxolimab in advanced cancers. This clone was detected only once. Its antigen is unknown. The protocol was immunoSEQ multiplex PCR, while the TCRdb copy is restricted to in-frame clones and leaves out a portion. Of 35,000 to 55,000 clones listed, about 88% are singletons. General study points: CD8+ T cells (on average) carried more expanded clones than CD4+ T cells.

The CDR3 covers 12 residues. Germline lookup yields CDR1 MDHEN and CDR2 SYDVKM. V was pared by 1 base and J by 4 bases, with 2 bases between. The specimen comprised CD4+ or CD8+ T cells sorted from blood, sampled in a trial of the OX40 agonist ivuxolimab. V is TRBV28 and J is TRBJ2-1, with D unresolved. This sequence originates from an adult with an advanced solid tumor such as melanoma, head and neck, liver or kidney cancer. CDR3 sequence (DNA): TGTGCCAGCAGTTTATATTACAATGAGCAGTTCTTC. It is translated as CASSLYYNEQFF.